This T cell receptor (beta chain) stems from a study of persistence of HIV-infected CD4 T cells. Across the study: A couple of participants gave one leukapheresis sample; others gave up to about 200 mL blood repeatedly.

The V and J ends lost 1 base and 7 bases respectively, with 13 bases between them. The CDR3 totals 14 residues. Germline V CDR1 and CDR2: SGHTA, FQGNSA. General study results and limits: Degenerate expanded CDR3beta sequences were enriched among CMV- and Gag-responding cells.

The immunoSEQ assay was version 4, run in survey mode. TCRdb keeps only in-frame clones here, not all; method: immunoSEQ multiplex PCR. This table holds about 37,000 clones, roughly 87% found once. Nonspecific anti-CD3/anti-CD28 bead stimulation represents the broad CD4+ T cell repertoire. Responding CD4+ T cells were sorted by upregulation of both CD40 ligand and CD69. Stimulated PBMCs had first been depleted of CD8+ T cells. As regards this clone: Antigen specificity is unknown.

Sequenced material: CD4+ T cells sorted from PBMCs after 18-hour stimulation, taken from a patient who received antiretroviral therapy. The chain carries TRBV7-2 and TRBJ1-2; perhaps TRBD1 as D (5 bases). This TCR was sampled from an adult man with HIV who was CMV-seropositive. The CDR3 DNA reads TGTGCCAGCAGCTTAGACACAAGTAGGGGTGGCTACACCTTC. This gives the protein CASSLDTSRGGYTF.